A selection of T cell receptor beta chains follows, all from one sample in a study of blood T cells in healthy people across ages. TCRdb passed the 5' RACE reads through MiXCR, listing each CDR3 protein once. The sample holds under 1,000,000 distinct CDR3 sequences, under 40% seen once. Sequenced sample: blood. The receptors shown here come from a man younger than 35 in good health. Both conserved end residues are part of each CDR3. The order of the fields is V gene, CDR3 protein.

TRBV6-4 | CASSDFGRGTDTQYF
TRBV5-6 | CASSQGQGETQYF
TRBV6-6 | CASSLLDSSYNEQFF
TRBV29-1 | CSVGDRGRQPQHF
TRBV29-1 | CSIRAGGPTDTQYF
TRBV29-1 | CSVGVTAREDQYF
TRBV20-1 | CSARGSWTSFGQFF
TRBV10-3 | CAISAAVDEKLFF
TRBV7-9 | CASSLSPGQGAGELFF
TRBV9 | CASSTWSTGELFF
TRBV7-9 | CASSLRAGPGYTF
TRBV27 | CASSSLAGWDNEQFF
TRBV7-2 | CASSNQAGALYNEQFF
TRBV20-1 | CSAFLQGSYNEQFF
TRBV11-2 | CASSLDHRAFPYNEQFF
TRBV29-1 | CSVEYRYNEQFF
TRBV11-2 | CASRPMDRGANEQFF
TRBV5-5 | CASKGNWVAETQYF
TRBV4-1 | CASSQANRAMSTEAFF